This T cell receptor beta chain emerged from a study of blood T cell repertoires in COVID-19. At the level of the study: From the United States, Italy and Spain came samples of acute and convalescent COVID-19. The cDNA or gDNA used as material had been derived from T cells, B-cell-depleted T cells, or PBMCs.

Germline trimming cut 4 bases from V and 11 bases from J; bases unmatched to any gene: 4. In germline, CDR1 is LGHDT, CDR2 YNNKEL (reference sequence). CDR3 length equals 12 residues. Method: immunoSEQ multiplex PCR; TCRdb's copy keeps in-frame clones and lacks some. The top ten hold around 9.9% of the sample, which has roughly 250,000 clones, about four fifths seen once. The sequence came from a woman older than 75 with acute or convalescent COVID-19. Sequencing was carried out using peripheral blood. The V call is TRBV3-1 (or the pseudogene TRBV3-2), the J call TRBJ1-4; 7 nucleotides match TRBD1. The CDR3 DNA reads TGTGCCAGCAGCCTCACAGGGGTGAAACTGTTTTTT. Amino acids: CASSLTGVKLFF.